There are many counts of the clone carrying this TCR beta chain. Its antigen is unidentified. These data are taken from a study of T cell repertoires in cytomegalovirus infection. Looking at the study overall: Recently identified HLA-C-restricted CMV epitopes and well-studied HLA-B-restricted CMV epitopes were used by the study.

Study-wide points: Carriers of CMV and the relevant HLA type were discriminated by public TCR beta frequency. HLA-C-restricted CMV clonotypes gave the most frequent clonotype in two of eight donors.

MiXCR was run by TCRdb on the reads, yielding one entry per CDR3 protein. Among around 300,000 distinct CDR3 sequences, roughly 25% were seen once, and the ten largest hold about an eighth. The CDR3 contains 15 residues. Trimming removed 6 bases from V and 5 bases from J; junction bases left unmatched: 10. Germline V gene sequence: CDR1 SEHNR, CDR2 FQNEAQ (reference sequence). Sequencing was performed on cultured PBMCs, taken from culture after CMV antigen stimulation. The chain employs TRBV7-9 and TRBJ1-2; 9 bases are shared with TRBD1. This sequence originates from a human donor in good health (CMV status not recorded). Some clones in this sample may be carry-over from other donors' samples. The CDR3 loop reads CASREDRGIEYGYTF. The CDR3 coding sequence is TGTGCCAGCAGGGAGGACAGGGGAATTGAATATGGCTACACCTTC. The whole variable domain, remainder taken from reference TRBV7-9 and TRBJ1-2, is DTGVSQNPRHKITKRGQNVTFRCDPISEHNRLYWYRQTLGQGPEFLTYFQNEAQLEKSRLLSDRFSAERPKGSFSTLEIQRTEQGDSAMYLCASREDRGIEYGYTFGSGTRLTVV.